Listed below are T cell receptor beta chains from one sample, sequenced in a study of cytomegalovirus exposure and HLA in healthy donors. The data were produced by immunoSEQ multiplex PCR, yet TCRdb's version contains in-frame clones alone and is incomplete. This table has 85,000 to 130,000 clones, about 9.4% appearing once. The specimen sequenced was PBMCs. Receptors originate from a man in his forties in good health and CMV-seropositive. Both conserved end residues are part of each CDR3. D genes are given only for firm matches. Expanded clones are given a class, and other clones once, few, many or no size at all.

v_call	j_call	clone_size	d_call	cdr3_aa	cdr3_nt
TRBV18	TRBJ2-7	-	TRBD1	CASKGQGVYEQYF	TGTGCCAGCAAGGGACAGGGGGTCTACGAGCAGTACTTC
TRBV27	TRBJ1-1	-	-	CASSLGEGAEAFF	TGTGCCAGCAGCCTAGGGGAGGGAGCTGAAGCTTTCTTT
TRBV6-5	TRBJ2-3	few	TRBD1	CASSLTGGFLNTQYF	TGTGCCAGCAGTTTAACAGGGGGTTTTCTGAATACGCAGTATTTT
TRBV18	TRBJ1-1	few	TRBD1	CASSPGLGQMNTEAFF	TGTGCCAGCTCACCAGGTCTGGGACAGATGAACACTGAAGCTTTCTTT
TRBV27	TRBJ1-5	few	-	CASSLPESPPGPQHF	TGTGCCAGCAGTTTACCTGAGAGCCCCCCAGGGCCCCAGCATTTT
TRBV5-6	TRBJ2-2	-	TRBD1	CASSFPLGQDTGELFF	TGTGCCAGCAGCTTCCCGCTGGGACAGGACACCGGGGAGCTGTTTTTT
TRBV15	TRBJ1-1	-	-	CATSRDQNTEAFF	TGTGCCACCAGCAGAGACCAGAACACTGAAGCTTTCTTT
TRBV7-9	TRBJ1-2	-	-	CASSLSSYGYTF	TGTGCCAGCAGCTTAAGTAGCTATGGCTACACCTTC
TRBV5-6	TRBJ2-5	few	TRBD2	CASSLLGTSVFETQYF	TGTGCCAGCAGCCTCCTTGGGACTAGCGTTTTTGAGACCCAGTACTTC
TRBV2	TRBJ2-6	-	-	CASSESGTGANVLTF	TGTGCCAGCAGTGAATCCGGGACTGGGGCCAACGTCCTGACTTTC
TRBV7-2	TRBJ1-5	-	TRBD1	CASRGQGRNQPQHF	TGTGCCAGCAGGGGACAGGGAAGGAATCAGCCCCAGCATTTT
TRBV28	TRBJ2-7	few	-	CASSLLERTMGEQYF	TGTGCCAGCAGTTTACTGGAGCGGACCATGGGAGAGCAGTACTTC
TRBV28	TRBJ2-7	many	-	CASSMRGIYEQYF	TGTGCCAGCAGTATGAGGGGGATCTACGAGCAGTACTTC
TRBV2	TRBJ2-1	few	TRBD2	CASRTSGPYNEQFF	TGTGCCAGCAGGACTAGCGGGCCTTACAATGAGCAGTTCTTC
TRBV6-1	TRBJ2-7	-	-	CASSRDPLGGYEQYF	TGTGCCAGCAGCCGGGACCCTCTGGGGGGCTACGAGCAGTACTTC
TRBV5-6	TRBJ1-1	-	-	CASSQKVDTEAFF	TGTGCCAGCAGCCAGAAAGTGGACACTGAAGCTTTCTTT
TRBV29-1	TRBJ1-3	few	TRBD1	CSIRDRGDTIYF	TGCAGCATAAGGGACAGGGGGGACACCATATATTTT
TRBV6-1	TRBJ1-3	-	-	CASSENTNTGNTIYF	TGTGCCAGCAGCGAAAACACTAATACTGGAAACACCATATATTTT
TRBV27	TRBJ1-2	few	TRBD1	CASSYGTGYGYTF	TGTGCCAGCAGTTACGGGACAGGGTATGGCTACACCTTC
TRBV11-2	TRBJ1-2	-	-	CASSLEYGGYTF	TGTGCCAGCAGCTTAGAGTATGGCGGCTACACCTTC
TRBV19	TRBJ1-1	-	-	CASSLVRTEAFF	TGTGCCAGTAGCCTTGTCCGGACTGAAGCTTTCTTT
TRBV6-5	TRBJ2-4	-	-	CASSSIPRGRQYF	TGTGCCAGCAGTTCAATACCCAGGGGCCGACAGTACTTC
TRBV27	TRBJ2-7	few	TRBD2	CARPSGLVNEQYF	TGTGCCAGACCATCAGGACTAGTAAACGAGCAGTACTTC
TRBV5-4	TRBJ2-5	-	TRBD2	CASSPGGPDQETQYF	TGTGCCAGCAGCCCGGGAGGGCCGGACCAAGAGACCCAGTACTTC
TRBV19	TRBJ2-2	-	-	CASSIGRGNTGELFF	TGTGCCAGTAGTATAGGTCGGGGGAACACCGGGGAGCTGTTTTTT
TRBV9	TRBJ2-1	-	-	CASSGGREQFF	TGTGCCAGCAGCGGGGGCAGGGAGCAGTTCTTC
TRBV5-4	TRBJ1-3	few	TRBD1	CASSPEEGARGNNIYF	TGTGCCAGCAGCCCGGAGGAGGGGGCGCGTGGAAACAACATATATTTT
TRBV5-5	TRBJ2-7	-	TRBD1	CASSIGTEHYEQYF	TGTGCCAGCAGCATAGGGACAGAGCACTACGAGCAGTACTTC
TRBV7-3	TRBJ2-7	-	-	CASSATQGNEQYF	TGTGCCAGCAGCGCGACACAGGGTAACGAGCAGTACTTC
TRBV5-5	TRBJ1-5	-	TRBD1	CASSPGQASNQPQHF	TGTGCCAGCAGTCCGGGACAGGCTAGCAATCAGCCCCAGCATTTT
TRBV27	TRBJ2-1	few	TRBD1	CASRYSGTGKTNEQFF	TGTGCCAGCAGATACTCCGGGACAGGGAAAACAAATGAGCAGTTCTTC
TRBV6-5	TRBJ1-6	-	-	CASSTRTTRYSPLHF	TGTGCCAGCAGTACGCGGACAACGAGGTATTCACCCCTCCACTTT
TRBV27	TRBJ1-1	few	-	CASRYLGQSDTEAFF	TGTGCCAGCCGTTATTTAGGACAGTCCGACACTGAAGCTTTCTTT
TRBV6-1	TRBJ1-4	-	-	CASSLHLGDEKLFF	TGTGCCAGCAGTCTTCACCTAGGCGATGAAAAACTGTTTTTT
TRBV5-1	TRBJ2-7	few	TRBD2	CASSLEAGLAGGDEQYF	TGCGCCAGCAGCTTGGAAGCGGGACTAGCGGGAGGAGACGAGCAGTACTTC
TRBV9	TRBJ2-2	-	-	CASSVDRANTGELFF	TGTGCCAGCAGCGTAGACAGGGCGAACACCGGGGAGCTGTTTTTT
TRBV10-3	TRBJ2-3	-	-	CASHRVREDTQYF	TGTGCCAGCCATCGGGTACGGGAGGATACGCAGTATTTT
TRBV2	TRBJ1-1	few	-	CASGWDGGLNTEAFF	TGTGCCAGCGGTTGGGATGGGGGCTTGAATACTGAAGCTTTCTTT
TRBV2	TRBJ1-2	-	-	CASSQRHGYTF	TGTGCCAGCAGCCAGAGGCATGGCTACACCTTC
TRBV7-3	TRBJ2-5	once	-	CASSPTGDATQYF	TGTGCCAGCAGCCCCACGGGGGACGCGACCCAGTACTTC
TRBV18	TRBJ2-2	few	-	CASSPPSRANTGELFF	TGTGCCAGCTCACCACCGTCGCGGGCGAACACCGGGGAGCTGTTTTTT
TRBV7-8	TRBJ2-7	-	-	CASSSRPRGGYEQYF	TGTGCCAGCAGCTCGCGTCCGAGGGGGGGCTACGAGCAGTACTTC
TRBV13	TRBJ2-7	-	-	CASSPGVSYEQYF	TGTGCCAGCAGCCCGGGGGTTTCCTACGAGCAGTACTTC
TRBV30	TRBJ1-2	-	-	CAWNPRNYGYTF	TGTGCCTGGAACCCCCGTAACTATGGCTACACCTTT
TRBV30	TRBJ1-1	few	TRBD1	CAWSVPTGHTEAFF	TGTGCCTGGAGTGTACCGACAGGGCACACTGAAGCTTTCTTT
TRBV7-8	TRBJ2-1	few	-	CASSLAGTNYNEQFF	TGTGCCAGCAGCTTAGCGGGCACCAACTACAATGAGCAGTTCTTC
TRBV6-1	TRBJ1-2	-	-	CASSAPKLQGNGYTF	TGTGCCAGCAGCGCCCCAAAGCTACAGGGAAATGGCTACACCTTC
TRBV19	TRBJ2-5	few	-	CASSIQVRETQYF	TGTGCCAGTAGTATTCAGGTACGGGAGACCCAGTACTTC
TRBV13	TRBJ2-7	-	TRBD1	CASSLGDRGAAEQYF	TGTGCCAGCAGCTTAGGCGACAGGGGGGCGGCCGAGCAGTACTTC
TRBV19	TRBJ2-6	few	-	CASSLAGTPSGANVLTF	TGTGCCAGTAGCCTAGCCGGGACACCCTCTGGGGCCAACGTCCTGACTTTC
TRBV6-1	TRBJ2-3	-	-	CASSDGHTDTQYF	TGTGCCAGCAGTGATGGACACACAGATACGCAGTATTTT
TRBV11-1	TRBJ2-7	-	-	CASSLRAFSYEQYF	TGTGCCAGCAGCTTGCGAGCCTTTTCCTACGAGCAGTACTTC
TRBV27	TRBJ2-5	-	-	CASSLSSGGRETQYF	TGTGCCAGCAGTTTATCGTCAGGGGGGCGAGAGACCCAGTACTTC
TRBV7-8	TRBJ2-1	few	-	CASSLREIPSYNEQFF	TGTGCCAGCAGCTTGCGCGAGATACCCTCGTACAATGAGCAGTTCTTC
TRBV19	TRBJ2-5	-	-	CASSILGQGISETQYF	TGTGCCAGTAGTATTCTCGGGCAGGGAATCTCGGAGACCCAGTACTTC